These 27 T cell receptor beta chains were sequenced from one sample in a study of shared clonotypes between healthy human individuals. Using immunoSEQ multiplex PCR, the repertoire was profiled, and TCRdb retains in-frame clones only, with some absent. This table has under 350,000 clones, about nine tenths appearing once. Input material: memory CD8+ T cells sorted from blood. As for subset: CD45RO+ cells pooled with CCR7-negative TemRA cells. Every receptor here comes from a man between 18 and 35 years old in good health.

The chain links TRBV6-5 to TRBJ1-2; D is unresolved. Trimming took 4 bases from V and 7 from J, leaving 13 bases between them. Germline loops: CDR1 MNHEY, CDR2 SVGAGI. This CDR3 region has 13 residues. Here the CDR3 DNA reads TGTGCCAGCAGTTCGTCCGGACTATTTGGCTACACCTTC. Translated: CASSSSGLFGYTF.

This chain joins TRBV28 and TRBJ2-3; tentatively, D is TRBD2 (7 bases). V lost 3 bases, J lost 4 bases, and 23 bases lay in between. From germline, CDR1 is MDHEN and CDR2 SYDVKM. This CDR3 region has 18 residues. The CDR3 nucleotides read TGTGCCAGCAGTTTTGGCGTAGGGGGAGGGGCTTTCGCAGATACGCAGTATTTT. It codes for CASSFGVGGGAFADTQYF. Full variable domain (outside the CDR3, taken from reference TRBV28 and TRBJ2-3): DVKVTQSSRYLVKRTGEKVFLECVQDMDHENMFWYRQDPGLGLRLIYFSYDVKMKEKGDIPEGYSVSREKKERFSLILESASTNQTSMYLCASSFGVGGGAFADTQYFGPGTRLTVL.

There are a few counts of this clone. The chain couples TRBV7-3 to TRBJ1-3; D remains unclear. CDR1 SGHTA and CDR2 FQGTGA come from the germline V gene. Trimming left V 5 bases short and J 0 bases short, with 11 bases between. The CDR3 covers 15 residues. CDR3 loop: CASSIDGSSGNTIYF. In DNA, the CDR3 is TGTGCCAGCAGCATCGACGGGAGCTCTGGAAACACCATATATTTT. The complete variable domain, with remaining parts taken from reference TRBV7-3 and TRBJ1-3, reads GAGVSQTPSNKVTEKGKYVELRCDPISGHTALYWYRQSLGQGPEFLIYFQGTGAADDSGLPNDRFFAVRPEGSVSTLKIQRTERGDSAVYLCASSIDGSSGNTIYFGEGSWLTVV.

This chain uses TRBV19 with TRBJ1-2, with 8 positions matching TRBD1. The length of the CDR3 is 15 residues. Trimming cost V 5 bases and J 6 bases; bases outside gene matches: 11. The V gene's germline CDR1 is LNHDA and CDR2 SQIVND (reference sequence). The CDR3 here is CASSPRTGPLDGYTF. The CDR3 nucleotides read TGTGCCAGTAGTCCTCGGACAGGGCCACTCGATGGCTACACCTTC.

This clone came up once. The chain links TRBV9 to TRBJ2-5, with D possibly called TRBD1 or TRBD2 (5 bases each). Germline values: CDR1 SGDLS, CDR2 YYNGEE. V dropped 4 bases and J dropped 4 bases, with 11 bases sitting between them. CDR3 length: 13 amino acids. CDR3 loop: CASSPWDGETQYF. CDR3 nucleotide sequence: TGTGCCAGCAGCCCCTGGGACGGAGAGACCCAGTACTTC.

The chain is built from TRBV7-9 and TRBJ2-1; D gene ambiguous. V lost 0 bases, J lost 8 bases, and 8 bases lay in between. Germline assignment: CDR1 SEHNR and CDR2 FQNEAQ (reference sequence). CDR3 length equals 13 residues. The CDR3 reads CASSLALLDEQFF. CDR3 bases: TGTGCCAGCAGCTTAGCGCTGTTGGATGAGCAGTTCTTC.

J is TRBJ2-1 and V is TRBV6-1; D might be TRBD1 or TRBD2, each matching 5 bases. The CDR3 consists of 16 residues. The germline V gene encodes CDR1 MNHNS and CDR2 SASEGT. V was cut by 2 bases and J by 4 bases, with 15 bases left in between. Written as DNA, the CDR3 is TGTGCCAGCAGTGAATGGGACCGAAAAGCGTACAATGAGCAGTTCTTC. Translated, it gives CASSEWDRKAYNEQFF.

This sequence joins TRBV11-2 and TRBJ2-7, with TRBD1 as a possible D gene (5 bases). The CDR3 loop spans 15 amino acids. CDR1 is SGHAT and CDR2 is FQNNGV in the germline V gene. Trimming left V 3 bases short and J 5 bases short, with 17 bases between. The chain's CDR3 is CASSLKRQGFHEQYF. The DNA of the CDR3 is TGTGCCAGCAGCTTGAAACGGCAGGGTTTCCACGAGCAGTACTTC.

In nucleotides, the CDR3 is TGTGCCAGCTCACCACCGGACAGGGCTAACACCGGGGAGCTGTTTTTT. Encoded protein: CASSPPDRANTGELFF. The gene calls are TRBV18 and TRBJ2-2, with 8 bases matching TRBD1. With V trimmed by 0 bases and J by 2 bases, 2 bases remained unmatched. The length of the CDR3 is 16 residues. Germline lookup yields CDR1 KGHSH and CDR2 LQKENI. Full variable domain (missing parts from reference TRBV18 and TRBJ2-2): NAGVMQNPRHLVRRRGQEARLRCSPMKGHSHVYWYRQLPEEGLKFMVYLQKENIIDESGMPKERFSAEFPKEGPSILRIQQVVRGDSAAYFCASSPPDRANTGELFFGEGSRLTVL.

The V call is TRBV7-9, the J call TRBJ1-5; TRBD1 agrees at 7 bases. The length of the CDR3 is 14 residues. Germline CDR1 and CDR2: SEHNR and FQNEAQ (reference sequence). V lost 6 bases, J lost 3 bases, and 5 bases stayed unmatched. The CDR3: CASSSGGNNQPQHF. CDR3 nucleotides: TGTGCCAGCAGTTCAGGGGGAAACAATCAGCCCCAGCATTTT.

This clone appeared a few times. This chain connects TRBV5-4 to TRBJ1-2; 7 nucleotides align to TRBD1. The CDR3 loop spans 14 amino acids. CDR1 SGHNT and CDR2 YYREEE come from the germline V gene (reference sequence). V lost 5 bases, J lost 0 bases, and 4 bases stayed unmatched. CDR3 loop: CASRGDSTNYGYTF. As DNA, the CDR3 is TGTGCCAGCAGGGGGGACAGCACTAACTATGGCTACACCTTC.

The gene calls are TRBV2 and TRBJ1-1, with TRBD1 matching 7 bases. V gave up 7 bases and J gave up 1 base; unmatched junction bases: 6. The germline V gene encodes CDR1 SNHLY and CDR2 FYNNEI. This CDR3 is built from 14 residues. DNA for the CDR3: TGTGCCAGCAACCCGACAGGGACGAACACTGAAGCTTTCTTT. Translation: CASNPTGTNTEAFF.

V and J are TRBV5-1 and TRBJ2-2; D remains ambiguous. Germline values: CDR1 SGHRS, CDR2 YFSETQ. Trimming stripped 0 bases from V and 6 bases from J, with 9 bases between. CDR3 length equals 14 residues. The CDR3 nucleotides are TGCGCCAGCAGCTTGGTTGTGTGGGCCGGGGAGCTGTTTTTT. Translation gives CASSLVVWAGELFF.

The V call is TRBV28, the J call TRBJ2-1, with 7 bases identical to TRBD2. Germline V gene data show CDR1 as MDHEN and CDR2 as SYDVKM. The CDR3 contains 13 residues. The junction had 7 bases not matched to a gene; V was cut back by 10 bases and J by 4 bases. The CDR3 here is CAISGLEYNEQFF. DNA for the CDR3: TGTGCCATTTCCGGACTAGAATACAATGAGCAGTTCTTC. Supplemented by reference TRBV28 and TRBJ2-1, the full variable domain reads DVKVTQSSRYLVKRTGEKVFLECVQDMDHENMFWYRQDPGLGLRLIYFSYDVKMKEKGDIPEGYSVSREKKERFSLILESASTNQTSMYLCAISGLEYNEQFFGPGTRLTVL.

The chain uses TRBV27 and TRBJ1-1, with D maybe TRBD1 (6 bases). The CDR3 loop spans 15 amino acids. Trimming shortened V by 3 bases and J by 1 base, and 12 bases separated the two germline ends. Germline CDR1 MNHEY, CDR2 SMNVEV (reference sequence). For the CDR3, the DNA is TGTGCCAGCAGTTTGGCCGGGACACCGAACACTGAAGCTTTCTTT. This encodes CASSLAGTPNTEAFF.

The rearrangement uses TRBV5-4 and TRBJ2-7; 8 nucleotides line up with TRBD2. Germline V gene data show CDR1 as SGHNT and CDR2 as YYREEE (reference sequence). The CDR3 totals 15 residues. V shed 2 bases, J shed 2 bases, and the junction held 6 bases outside the gene matches. The CDR3 nucleotides read TGTGCCAGCAGCTTCTCGGGAGGGCTTCCCTACGAGCAGTACTTC. Translation: CASSFSGGLPYEQYF.

The chain employs TRBV30 and TRBJ2-7; the match to TRBD1 covers 12 bases. Germline V CDR1 and CDR2: GTSNPN, SVGIG (reference sequence). The CDR3 loop spans 16 amino acids. Trimming removed 2 bases from V and 6 bases from J; junction bases left unmatched: 11. CDR3 residues: CAWSPEGTGGAFEQYF. The CDR3 nucleotides are TGTGCCTGGAGTCCCGAAGGGACAGGGGGCGCATTCGAGCAGTACTTC.

The V and J genes are TRBV11-2 and TRBJ1-5, with D maybe TRBD1 (6 bases). In germline, CDR1 is SGHAT, CDR2 FQNNGV. The CDR3 is made up of 15 amino acids. The V gene lost 5 bases and the J gene lost 1 base, with 12 bases spanning the gap. For the CDR3, the DNA is TGTGCCAGCAGCGCCCAGGGGCGAAGCAATCAGCCCCAGCATTTT. This encodes CASSAQGRSNQPQHF.

The J gene is TRBJ1-2, the V gene TRBV14; 8 bases are a match to TRBD1. The germline gives CDR1 SGHDN, CDR2 FVKESK. Trimming removed 7 bases from V and 8 bases from J; junction bases left unmatched: 9. The CDR3 covers 13 residues. The CDR3 nucleotides are TGTGCCAGCAACACCGGGACAGGTGACGGCTACACCTTC. Translated: CASNTGTGDGYTF.

The chain combines TRBV7-6 with TRBJ1-4; 7 positions agree with TRBD1. The CDR3 loop spans 15 amino acids. Germline lookup yields CDR1 SGHVS and CDR2 FNYEAQ. With V trimmed by 5 bases and J by 0 bases, 3 bases remained unmatched. The CDR3 coding sequence is TGTGCCAGCAGCGGGGGGACAGCAACTAATGAAAAACTGTTTTTT. It is translated as CASSGGTATNEKLFF.

As for this clone: This likely came from a read error, as a far larger clone is one base away. Other DNA sequences in the same sample also yield this CDR3. DNA of the CDR3: TGTGCCAGCAGCTTACTAGCGGGTCAAGAGACCCAGTACTTC. It is translated as CASSLLAGQETQYF. This chain uses TRBV7-8 with TRBJ2-5; TRBD2 matches 8 bases. Germline V gives CDR1 SGHVS, CDR2 FQNEAQ. CDR3 length: 14 amino acids. The V and J ends lost 2 bases and 2 bases, in that order; junction bases with no gene match: 1.

V gene TRBV7-6 combines with J gene TRBJ2-7, with 8 bases matching TRBD1. CDR1 is SGHVS, CDR2 FNYEAQ, per germline. After removal of 0 bases from V and 1 base from J, the junction contained 5 bases not matched to a gene. The CDR3 consists of 16 residues. The chain's CDR3 is CASSLAGQGASYEQYF. CDR3 nucleotide sequence: TGTGCCAGCAGCTTAGCCGGGCAGGGGGCTTCCTACGAGCAGTACTTC.

This chain uses TRBV2 with TRBJ2-3; the D is unclear. With 4 bases removed from V and 4 bases from J, the gap between germline ends came to 6 bases. Germline assignment: CDR1 SNHLY and CDR2 FYNNEI. This CDR3 is built from 12 residues. This chain's CDR3 is CASSAFADTQYF. In DNA, the CDR3 is TGTGCCAGCAGTGCTTTCGCAGATACGCAGTATTTT. Looking up the rest from reference TRBV2 and TRBJ2-3 gives the full variable domain: EPEVTQTPSHQVTQMGQEVILRCVPISNHLYFYWYRQILGQKVEFLVSFYNNEISEKSEIFDDQFSVERPDGSNFTLKIRSTKLEDSAMYFCASSAFADTQYFGPGTRLTVL.

The rearrangement links TRBV7-2 to TRBJ1-4; D unresolved. V was clipped by 5 bases and J by 7 bases, with 8 bases between them. The germline V gene encodes CDR1 SGHTA and CDR2 FQGNSA. This CDR3 region has 12 residues. CDR3 region: CASSHLGEKLFF. The CDR3 DNA follows: TGTGCCAGCAGCCACCTCGGTGAAAAACTGTTTTTT.

The V and J genes are TRBV4-1 and TRBJ2-5; TRBD2 agrees at 7 bases. The CDR3 runs to 18 residues. The V gene end was trimmed by 0 bases and the J gene end by 4 bases; junction bases not matched to a gene: 14. In germline, CDR1 is MGHRA, CDR2 YSYEKL. In nucleotides, the CDR3 is TGCGCCAGCAGCCAAGAGGGGCGGGAGCCCTTTTTACGAGAGACCCAGTACTTC. Its protein is CASSQEGREPFLRETQYF.

The gene calls are TRBV28 and TRBJ2-7; D is undetermined. Looked up from germline, CDR1 is MDHEN and CDR2 is SYDVKM. V shed 5 bases and J shed 3 bases, with 14 bases lying between them. This CDR3 comprises 14 residues. The CDR3 bases are TGTGCCAGCAGTCTCCAAAACAACCGCTACGAGCAGTACTTC. Translated, it gives CASSLQNNRYEQYF.

This rearrangement joins TRBV15 to TRBJ1-6; 10 bases map to TRBD1. V lost 0 bases, J lost 9 bases, and 5 bases stayed unmatched. Germline V gene lookup returns CDR1 LNHNV and CDR2 YYDKDF (reference sequence). The CDR3 spans 16 residues. The CDR3 protein is CATSRDKRQGASPLHF. CDR3 in DNA: TGTGCCACCAGCAGAGATAAGAGACAGGGGGCTTCACCCCTCCACTTT.